This T cell receptor beta chain was profiled in a study of OX40 agonist ivuxolimab in advanced cancers. As for the study in general: Patients achieving partial responses numbered three: one hepatocellular carcinoma case and two cutaneous melanoma cases. Study-wide results and caveats: Some nonresponders additionally presented with little normalized T-cell clonal expansion. Expanded peripheral T cells had an undetermined antigen specificity.

TCRdb keeps only in-frame clones here, not all; method: immunoSEQ multiplex PCR. Of 45,000 to 60,000 clones in the sample, roughly 87% are singletons; the top ten hold about 6.5%. Of note for this clone: The antigen is not known.

Autoimmune disease history or systemic immunosuppression barred patients. Per the germline V gene, CDR1 is SGHTS and CDR2 is YDEGEE. V dropped 4 bases and J dropped 4; count of bases not matched to a gene: 12. The CDR3 contains 16 residues. This sequence was found in an adult with an advanced solid tumor such as melanoma, head and neck, liver or kidney cancer. The sequences come from CD4+ or CD8+ T cells sorted from blood, collected in a trial of the OX40 agonist ivuxolimab. This chain links TRBV5-8 with TRBJ2-7, with TRBD2 identical over 9 bases. Here the CDR3 reads CASSLLYGGGAYEQYV. CDR3 nucleotide sequence: TGTGCCAGCAGCCTACTCTATGGCGGGGGGGCATACGAGCAGTACGTC.